This TCR beta chain was found in a study of blood T cell repertoires in COVID-19. Study at large: Both acute and convalescent COVID-19 samples were obtained from the United States, Italy and Spain.

Per the original data handling: The assay estimated nucleated cells by amplifying reference gene primers. Assay: immunoSEQ multiplex PCR; the TCRdb copy retains only in-frame clones and omits some. V, J and clone size reflect that table, while D and trimming were determined from the DNA. The sample has 200,000 to 300,000 clones, about four fifths seen once. V was pared by 6 bases and J by 4 bases, with 0 bases of the junction left unmatched. Germline V gene data show CDR1 as MDHEN and CDR2 as SYDVKM. CDR3 length: 13 residues. Seattle-derived patients entered the study during active infection and were followed longitudinally.

The chain employs TRBV28 and TRBJ2-1; 10 bases agree with TRBD2. Specimen: peripheral blood. This sequence originates from an elderly woman with COVID-19, enrolled during active disease. CDR3 DNA sequence: TGTGCCAGCAGACTAGCGGGGTACAATGAGCAGTTCTTC. Translating gives CASRLAGYNEQFF.